These 22 T cell receptor beta chains were sequenced from one sample in a study of spatial heterogeneity in lung cancer (dated 2019 in TCRdb). Receptor libraries were prepared by 5' RACE. Sequencing used a NextSeq 500. The public reads were reanalyzed by TCRdb: fastp trimming at Q25, MiXCR alignment, in-frame beta chains only. A single entry per CDR3 protein holds the most common genes and DNA from its merged rows. This sample has several thousand distinct CDR3 sequences in its table, and 5.4% of those were observed once. Around 24% of the sample belongs to the ten largest clones. Study-wide findings and limitations: The number of expanded intratumoral alpha and beta TCRs correlated with the tumor nonsynonymous mutation count.

Per the publication, the time point label means: sample taken at primary tumor resection. The antigens of these receptors remain unknown. Sequenced here: lung tumor tissue, sampled at surgery. The receptors shown here come from a male donor with early-stage non-small cell lung cancer.

The table lists this clonotype with many counts. The V and J genes are TRBV11-2 and TRBJ2-1; D gene unclear. The V end lost 1 base, the J end lost 7 bases, and 20 bases lay between the germline ends. The germline CDR1 and CDR2 sequences are SGHAT and FQNNGV. This CDR3 spans 17 amino acids. The CDR3 DNA sequence: TGTGCCAGCAGCTTAGGACGCGGCCTCTCATTGGGGAATGAGCAGTTCTTC. Translated, it gives CASSLGRGLSLGNEQFF.

This clonotype came up a few times. This chain connects TRBV28 to TRBJ1-5; D call uncertain. CDR3 size: 12 residues. CDR1 is MDHEN and CDR2 is SYDVKM in the germline V gene. Trimming stripped 1 base from V and 6 bases from J, with 4 bases between. CDR3 sequence (DNA): TGTGCCAGCAGTTTATATACTCAGCCCCAGCATTTT. This gives the protein CASSLYTQPQHF.

This clonotype showed up many times. This sequence joins TRBV6-5 and TRBJ2-3, with 7 bases that match TRBD2. The V and J ends lost 0 bases and 5 bases, in that order; junction bases with no gene match: 11. The CDR3 runs 17 residues. Germline V gene sequence: CDR1 MNHEY, CDR2 SVGAGI. The CDR3: CASSYSNSAGREDTQYF. Written as DNA, the CDR3 is TGTGCCAGCAGTTACTCGAATAGTGCAGGGAGGGAAGATACGCAGTATTTT.

For the CDR3, the DNA is TGTGCCAGCAGCTTAGAGGCTGGCATCGGGGGTGAAGCTTTCTTT. As protein: CASSLEAGIGGEAFF. The J gene is TRBJ1-1, the V gene TRBV7-8; TRBD1 is a possible D gene (5 bases). The V end was cut by 1 base, the J end by 7 bases, with 16 bases between. Germline loops: CDR1 SGHVS, CDR2 FQNEAQ. This CDR3 region has 15 residues.

As to this clonotype: It may be a read error: a sequence one base away is much more abundant. V and J are TRBV20-1 and TRBJ2-7, with 8 bases lining up with TRBD2. V was pared by 4 bases and J by 3 bases, with 5 bases of the junction left unmatched. Germline lookup yields CDR1 DFQATT and CDR2 SNEGSKA (reference sequence). The CDR3 sequence is 13 residues long. The CDR3 DNA follows: TGCAGTGCTACCACAAGCGGGAGCTACGAGCAGTACTTC. It yields the protein CSATTSGSYEQYF.

This clonotype was seen repeatedly, ten times or more. V is TRBV7-9 and J is TRBJ2-7; D remains unclear. Germline loops: CDR1 SEHNR, CDR2 FQNEAQ (reference sequence). The length of the CDR3 is 14 residues. The V gene lost 3 bases and the J gene lost 2 bases, with 11 bases spanning the gap. The DNA for the CDR3 is TGTGCCAGCAGCTTTACCGGTGTCACCTACGAGCAGTACTTC. It codes for CASSFTGVTYEQYF.

This clonotype was counted ten times or more. The chain carries TRBV7-2 and TRBJ1-6; TRBD1 might be the D (6 bases). This CDR3 contains 16 residues. Germline-derived CDR1 and CDR2 are SGHTA and FQGNSA. V lost 5 bases and J lost 1, with 12 bases in between. CDR3 sequence (DNA): TGTGCCAGCAGCCGAAACAGGGCGTCCTATAATTCACCCCTCCACTTT. Translated: CASSRNRASYNSPLHF.

This clonotype was seen at least ten times. This chain uses TRBV20-1 with TRBJ1-2, with unresolved D. Germline-derived CDR1 and CDR2 are DFQATT and SNEGSKA (reference sequence). V gave up 5 bases and J gave up 4 bases, with 14 bases separating them. This CDR3 is 13 amino acids long. CDR3: CSAAPGGGYGYTF. The CDR3 DNA reads TGCAGTGCTGCTCCGGGCGGAGGCTATGGCTACACCTTC.

Comment on this clonotype: A much larger clone is a single base away; this may be a read error. The CDR3 here is CAGSASRDRTPTDTQYF. The CDR3 DNA reads as TGTGCCGGCAGTGCTTCCCGGGACAGAACACCAACAGATACGCAGTATTTT. The chain combines TRBV6-1 with TRBJ2-3; 7 nucleotides align to TRBD1. The V gene's germline CDR1 is MNHNS and CDR2 SASEGT. CDR3 length: 17 residues.

This clonotype was counted many times. This chain's CDR3 is CASSSVLPGRDEQFF. CDR3 in DNA: TGTGCCAGCAGCTCGGTTTTGCCGGGACGTGATGAGCAGTTCTTC. The J gene is TRBJ2-1, the V gene TRBV7-9; the D gene could be TRBD1 or TRBD2 (5 bases each). V was trimmed by 4 bases and J by 8 bases, leaving 18 bases between them. Per germline, CDR1 SEHNR and CDR2 FQNEAQ (reference sequence). The CDR3 runs to 15 residues. The variable domain in full, with the rest retrieved from reference TRBV7-9 and TRBJ2-1, is DTGVSQNPRHKITKRGQNVTFRCDPISEHNRLYWYRQTLGQGPEFLTYFQNEAQLEKSRLLSDRFSAERPKGSFSTLEIQRTEQGDSAMYLCASSSVLPGRDEQFFGPGTRLTVL.

This clonotype has only a few counts. V and J are TRBV7-2 and TRBJ2-5; no reliable D call. V lost 1 base to trimming and J lost 10 bases, with 7 bases between them. This CDR3 contains 11 residues. Germline V lookup: CDR1 SGHTA, CDR2 FQGNSA. CDR3 nucleotide sequence: TGTGCCAGCAGCTTAGAGGCGGTCCAGTACTTC. It encodes CASSLEAVQYF.

The chain's CDR3 is CSARDPAGGRPLHF. DNA for the CDR3: TGCAGTGCTAGAGATCCGGCAGGTGGTAGGCCCCTCCACTTT. The chain carries TRBV20-1 and TRBJ1-6; no reliable D call. The CDR3 length is 14 residues. The V gene lost 0 bases and the J gene lost 13 bases, with 16 bases spanning the gap. Germline CDR1 and CDR2: DFQATT and SNEGSKA (reference sequence).

Relative to its sample, this clonotype is medium-sized (0.01 to 0.1%). The chain has TRBV6-5 and TRBJ1-1, with TRBD1 matching over 7 bases. This CDR3 region has 14 residues. The V gene's germline CDR1 is MNHEY and CDR2 SVGAGI. V lost 2 bases to trimming and J lost 10 bases; unmatched junction nucleotides: 10. The CDR3 DNA sequence: TGTGCCAGCAGTTACGGGCGGGTCAGGGACAGAGCTTTCTTT. Its protein product is CASSYGRVRDRAFF.

This clonotype was picked up many times. The chain joins TRBV5-6 to TRBJ2-3; D is undetermined. V gave up 0 bases and J gave up 3 bases, with 11 bases separating them. Germline V gives CDR1 SGHDT, CDR2 YYEEEE. The CDR3 runs to 15 residues. This CDR3 reads CASSLEIIGTDTQYF. The CDR3 bases are TGTGCCAGCAGCTTGGAAATAATTGGGACAGATACGCAGTATTTT.

This clonotype is judged medium-sized. The chain recombines TRBV3-1 with TRBJ2-7, with D uncertain. CDR3 length: 14 amino acids. V was pared by 0 bases and J by 6 bases, with 12 bases between. CDR1 is LGHDT and CDR2 is YNNKEL in the germline V gene (reference sequence). As DNA, the CDR3 is TGTGCCAGCAGCCAAGATATCTGGTCCGGCGAGCAGTACTTC. Protein product: CASSQDIWSGEQYF.

Judged by abundance, this clonotype is medium-sized. The rearrangement joins TRBV18 to TRBJ1-1; 10 nucleotides agree with TRBD1. With 1 base clipped from V and 4 bases from J, the junction kept 3 bases outside the gene matches. CDR3 length equals 15 residues. CDR1 and CDR2 (germline): KGHSH, LQKENI. CDR3 bases: TGTGCCAGCTCACCACAGGGACAGGGGATCACTGAAGCTTTCTTT. Translated, it gives CASSPQGQGITEAFF.

This clonotype was recorded at least ten times. The CDR3 DNA reads TGTGCCAGCAGCTCCCTTGAAGACTTTGATGGCTACACCTTC. Translated: CASSSLEDFDGYTF. This chain links TRBV5-4 with TRBJ1-2; no clear D. This CDR3 has 14 residues. Germline lookup yields CDR1 SGHNT and CDR2 YYREEE (reference sequence). With 3 bases removed from V and 6 bases from J, the gap between germline ends came to 15 bases.

This clonotype was found many times. This rearrangement joins TRBV9 to TRBJ2-2, with 7 bases aligning to TRBD1. Germline CDR1 reads SGDLS; CDR2 reads YYNGEE. The CDR3 sequence is 14 residues long. V lost 3 bases to trimming and J lost 4 bases; unmatched junction nucleotides: 3. CDR3 sequence: CASSARQGTGELFF. DNA of the CDR3: TGTGCCAGCAGCGCCCGACAGGGCACCGGGGAGCTGTTTTTT.

This clonotype was seen ten or more times. The rearrangement uses TRBV4-2 and TRBJ2-3, with D uncertain. This CDR3 comprises 15 residues. The V end lost 0 bases, the J end lost 0 bases, and 7 bases lay between the germline ends. CDR1 and CDR2 (germline): LGHNA, YNFKEQ. The CDR3 DNA sequence: TGTGCCAGCAGCCAAGAGATGGGTAGCACAGATACGCAGTATTTT. Translated: CASSQEMGSTDTQYF.

A note on this clonotype: Given a much more abundant clone one base away, this may be a read error. CDR3 sequence reads: CASSLGGAQYF. The CDR3 region has the DNA TGTGCCAGCAGCTTGGGGGGGGCGCAGTATTTT. The chain couples TRBV5-4 to TRBJ2-3; TRBD2 might be the D (6 bases). Germline CDR1 and CDR2: SGHNT and YYREEE (reference sequence). CDR3 size: 11 residues. V lost 0 bases, J lost 10 bases, and 6 bases lay in between.

This clonotype was seen many times. This rearrangement joins TRBV11-2 to TRBJ2-3, with 8 bases identical to TRBD2. This CDR3 has 13 amino acids. Trimming took 5 bases from V and 8 from J; bases not matched to a gene: 6. Germline loops: CDR1 SGHAT, CDR2 FQNNGV. CDR3 amino acids: CASSAGLGGTQYF. The CDR3 coding sequence is TGTGCCAGCAGCGCGGGACTAGGGGGTACGCAGTATTTT.

This clonotype appeared many times. The chain has TRBV6-5 and TRBJ2-2; 9 bases align to TRBD1. The CDR3 runs to 14 residues. Per germline, CDR1 MNHEY and CDR2 SVGAGI. With 6 bases clipped from V and 4 bases from J, the junction kept 3 bases outside the gene matches. Written as DNA, the CDR3 is TGTGCCAGCAGGGTACAGGGGGCCACCGGGGAGCTGTTTTTT. This encodes CASRVQGATGELFF.